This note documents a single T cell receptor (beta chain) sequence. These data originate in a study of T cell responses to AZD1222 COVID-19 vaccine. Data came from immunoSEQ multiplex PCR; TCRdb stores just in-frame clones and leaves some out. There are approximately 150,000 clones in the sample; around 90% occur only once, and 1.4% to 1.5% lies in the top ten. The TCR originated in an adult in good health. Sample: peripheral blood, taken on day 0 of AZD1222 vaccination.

CDR3 sequence: CASSYISEQYF. DNA for the CDR3: TGTGCCAGCAGCTATATTTCGGAGCAGTACTTC. This chain connects TRBV7-2 to TRBJ2-7; D not certain. The CDR3 spans 11 residues. Germline V CDR1 and CDR2: SGHTA, FQGNSA. V was clipped by 4 bases and J by 7 bases, with 8 bases between them.